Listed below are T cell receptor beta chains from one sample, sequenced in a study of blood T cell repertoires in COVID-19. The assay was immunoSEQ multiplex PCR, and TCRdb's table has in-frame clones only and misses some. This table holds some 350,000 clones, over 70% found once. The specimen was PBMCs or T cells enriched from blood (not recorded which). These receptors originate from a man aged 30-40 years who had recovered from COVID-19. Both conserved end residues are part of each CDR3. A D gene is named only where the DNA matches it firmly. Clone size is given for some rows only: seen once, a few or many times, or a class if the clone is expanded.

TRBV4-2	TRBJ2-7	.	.	TGTGCCAGCAGCCAAGGGCACCGCTACGAGCAGTACTTC	CASSQGHRYEQYF
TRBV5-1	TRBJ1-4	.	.	TGCGCCAGCACCACGGACCTGCGGGGTGAAAAACTGTTTTTT	CASTTDLRGEKLFF
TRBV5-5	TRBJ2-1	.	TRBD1	TGTGCCAGCAGCCGAACCGCCGGGACAGGGGAAGGGGAGCAGTTCTTC	CASSRTAGTGEGEQFF
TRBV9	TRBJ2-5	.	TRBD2	TGTGCCAGCAGCACCGGGACTAGCGGGGGGGCCGGGGAGACCCAGTACTTC	CASSTGTSGGAGETQYF
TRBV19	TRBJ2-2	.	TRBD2	TGTGCCAGTAGTTCTTTAGCGGGGGTGAACGGGGAGCTGTTTTTT	CASSSLAGVNGELFF
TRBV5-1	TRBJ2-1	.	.	TGCGCCAGCAGCTTGGATAGCCGGAGCTCCTACAATGAGCAGTTCTTC	CASSLDSRSSYNEQFF
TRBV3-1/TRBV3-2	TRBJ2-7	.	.	TGTGCCAGCAGCCAAGACAGCTCCTACGAGCAGTACTTC	CASSQDSSYEQYF
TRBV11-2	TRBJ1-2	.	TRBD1	TGTGCCAGCAGCCTTCTTCTCTGGACAGGGAGCTATGGCTACACCTTC	CASSLLLWTGSYGYTF
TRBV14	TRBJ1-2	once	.	TGTGCCAGCAGCCCGTCTCAGGGCCGCTATGGCTACACCTTC	CASSPSQGRYGYTF
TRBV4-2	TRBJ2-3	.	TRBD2	TGTGCCAGCAGCCAAGGGAGCGGGGGGGGCACAGATACGCAGTATTTT	CASSQGSGGGTDTQYF
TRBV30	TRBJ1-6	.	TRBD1	TGTGCCTGGACCGGGACAGGGGCCAATTCACCCCTCCACTTT	CAWTGTGANSPLHF
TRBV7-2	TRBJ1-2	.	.	TGTGCCAGCAGCTTAGCGCCGGGAAACTATGGCTACACCTTC	CASSLAPGNYGYTF
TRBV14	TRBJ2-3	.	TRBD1	TGTGCCAGCAGCCGATTTGGCGGGACAGGATCTATCCCAGATACGCAGTATTTT	CASSRFGGTGSIPDTQYF
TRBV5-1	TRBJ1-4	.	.	TGCGCCAGCAGCTTGGATTCAGGTGGTACTAATGAAAAACTGTTTTTT	CASSLDSGGTNEKLFF